This record looks at one TCR beta chain sequence and its context. The antigen is undetermined. All the donors were Caucasian adults who lived in Nashville, Tennessee. Unsorted material relied on tens of millions of PBMCs as the source of genomic DNA. The CDR3 runs to 19 residues. Germline V gives CDR1 SGHVS, CDR2 FNYEAQ. V was pared by 0 bases and J by 6 bases, with 24 bases between. The entry originates in a study of shared clonotypes between healthy human individuals. General study points: Blood alone was sampled, and tissue repertoires likely differ.

In the original analysis: Filtering differed for immunoSEQ, which gave only junction sequences without quality scores. Only in-frame clones appear in the TCRdb table, and some are missing; sequencing was by immunoSEQ multiplex PCR. V and J calls and clone size follow that table, whereas D and trimming were derived from the DNA. The data show about 480,000 clones, approximately 79% seen once. Sequencing used PBMCs. This receptor was identified in a woman in her thirties or forties in good health. Some clones in this sample may be carry-over from other donors' samples. The J gene is TRBJ2-1, the V gene TRBV7-6; possibly TRBD2 for D (5 bases). The CDR3 protein is CASSLALFIATGWGNEQFF. CDR3 nucleotide sequence: TGTGCCAGCAGCTTAGCTCTCTTTATAGCCACGGGATGGGGCAATGAGCAGTTCTTC.